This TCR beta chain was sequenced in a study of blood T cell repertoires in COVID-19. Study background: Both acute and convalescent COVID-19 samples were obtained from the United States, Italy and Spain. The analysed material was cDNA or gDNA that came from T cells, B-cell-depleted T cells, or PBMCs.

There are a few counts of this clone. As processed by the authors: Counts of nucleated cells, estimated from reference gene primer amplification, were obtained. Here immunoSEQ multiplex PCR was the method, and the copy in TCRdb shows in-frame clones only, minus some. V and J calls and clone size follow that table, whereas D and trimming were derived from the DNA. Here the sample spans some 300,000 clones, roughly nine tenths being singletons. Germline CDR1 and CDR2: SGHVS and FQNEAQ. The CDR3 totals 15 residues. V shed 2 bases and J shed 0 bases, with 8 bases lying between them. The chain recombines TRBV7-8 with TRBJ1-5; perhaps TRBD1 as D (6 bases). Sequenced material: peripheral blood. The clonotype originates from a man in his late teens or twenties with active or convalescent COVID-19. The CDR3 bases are TGTGCCAGCAGCTTACAGGGGTCTAGCAATCAGCCCCAGCATTTT. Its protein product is CASSLQGSSNQPQHF. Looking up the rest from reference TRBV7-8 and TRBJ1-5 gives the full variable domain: GAGVSQSPRYKVAKRGQDVALRCDPISGHVSLFWYQQALGQGPEFLTYFQNEAQLDKSGLPSDRFFAERPEGSVSTLKIQRTQQEDSAVYLCASSLQGSSNQPQHFGDGTRLSIL.